Below are 29 T cell receptor beta chains sequenced from a single sample in a study of response to subunit inactivated influenza vaccine. MiXCR was run by TCRdb on the RT-PCR reads, yielding one entry per CDR3 protein. The sample lists about 700,000 distinct CDR3 sequences; 12% to 15% were seen once. The material was PBMCs from blood, obtained approximately 15 days before vaccination. The receptors come from a man aged 45-65 years who received an inactivated influenza vaccine.

The CDR3 spells CASSQTGLPDTQYF. The CDR3 DNA reads as TGTGCCAGCAGCCAGACAGGGTTGCCAGATACGCAGTATTTT. The chain couples TRBV7-8 to TRBJ2-3; 7 nucleotides line up with TRBD1. V lost 5 bases and J lost 4; bases outside the gene matches: 6. CDR1 is SGHVS, CDR2 FQNEAQ, per germline. This CDR3 has 14 amino acids.

This clonotype was seen a few times. The genes are TRBV12-3 or TRBV12-4 and TRBJ2-5, with D possibly being TRBD1 (6 bases). Trimming took 3 bases from V and 3 from J, leaving 17 bases between them. The CDR3 totals 16 residues. The CDR3 nucleotides read TGTGCCAGCAGTTTTTTCCCAGGGGTGTTGAAAGAGACCCAGTACTTC. Encoded protein: CASSFFPGVLKETQYF.

This clonotype has more than one count but fewer than ten. The CDR3 region is CASSQGVAREKLFF. The CDR3 DNA reads TGCGCCAGCAGCCAAGGAGTTGCTAGGGAAAAACTGTTTTTT. The chain recombines TRBV4-3 with TRBJ1-4; D uncertain. The CDR3 totals 14 residues. Germline CDR1 is LGHNA and CDR2 is YSLEER. Trimming removed 1 base at V and 8 bases at J, with 11 bases between.

This chain links TRBV9 with TRBJ2-3; tentatively, D is TRBD2 (7 bases). CDR3 length: 15 residues. The V gene lost 0 bases and the J gene lost 5 bases, with 13 bases spanning the gap. Germline loops: CDR1 SGDLS, CDR2 YYNGEE. CDR3 DNA: TGTGCCAGCAGCGTAGACGGGGGGCGCATAGATACGCAGTATTTT. Amino acid sequence: CASSVDGGRIDTQYF. Variable domain in full (rest from reference TRBV9 and TRBJ2-3): DSGVTQTPKHLITATGQRVTLRCSPRSGDLSVYWYQQSLDQGLQFLIQYYNGEERAKGNILERFSAQQFPDLHSELNLSSLELGDSALYFCASSVDGGRIDTQYFGPGTRLTVL.

V usage is TRBV20-1 and J usage is TRBJ2-3; perhaps TRBD2 as D (7 bases). The CDR3 contains 15 residues. Per the germline V gene, CDR1 is DFQATT and CDR2 is SNEGSKA (reference sequence). CDR3 loop: CGGGRRGPDTDTQYF. CDR3 bases: TGCGGAGGGGGGCGGCGGGGGCCCGACACAGATACGCAGTATTTT.

This clonotype was seen ten or more times. The J gene is TRBJ2-2, the V gene TRBV5-1, with TRBD1 matching over 7 bases. V lost 3 bases and J lost 1; bases outside the gene matches: 9. This CDR3 is 17 amino acids long. Germline values: CDR1 SGHRS, CDR2 YFSETQ. The DNA of the CDR3 is TGCGCCAGCAGCTATATCCCGACAGGGCAGAACACCGGGGAGCTGTTTTTT. It translates to CASSYIPTGQNTGELFF.

The chain is built from TRBV21-1 and TRBJ2-7. TRBV21-1 is a pseudogene segment. This CDR3 contains 10 residues. The CDR3, as DNA: TGTGCCAGCCTTGGCTACGAGCAGTACTTC. Translating it yields CASLGYEQYF.

The rearrangement uses TRBV20-1 and TRBJ2-1, with D uncertain. V lost 6 bases and J lost 8, with 17 bases in between. The CDR3 sequence is 13 residues long. Germline values: CDR1 DFQATT, CDR2 SNEGSKA (reference sequence). The CDR3 DNA is TGCAGTGCCCGCTCGGTCCAGATTCATGAGCAGTTCTTC. It specifies CSARSVQIHEQFF.

Ten or more counts support this clonotype. The chain recombines TRBV12-3 or TRBV12-4 with TRBJ1-4; 8 nucleotides line up with TRBD1. The CDR3 length is 15 residues. V gave up 0 bases and J gave up 8 bases; unmatched junction bases: 5. CDR3 bases: TGTGCCAGCAGTTTAGCGGACAGGGCCGTCGAAAAACTGTTTTTT. Translating gives CASSLADRAVEKLFF.

The genes are TRBV14 and TRBJ2-1; 12 bases match TRBD2. The CDR3 is 17 amino acids. Per the germline V gene, CDR1 is SGHDN and CDR2 is FVKESK. Germline trimming cut 4 bases from V and 3 bases from J; bases unmatched to any gene: 7. The chain's CDR3 is CASSPRLAGDNYNEQFF. The CDR3 DNA sequence: TGTGCCAGCAGCCCCAGACTAGCGGGGGATAACTACAATGAGCAGTTCTTC. The whole variable domain, filled in from reference TRBV14 and TRBJ2-1, reads EAGVTQFPSHSVIEKGQTVTLRCDPISGHDNLYWYRRVMGKEIKFLLHFVKESKQDESGMPNNRFLAERTGGTYSTLKVQPAELEDSGVYFCASSPRLAGDNYNEQFFGPGTRLTVL.

The genes are TRBV29-1 and TRBJ2-5, with 8 bases identical to TRBD1. Losses at the gene ends were 3 bases for V and 5 bases for J; bases not matched to a gene: 5. The CDR3 runs to 13 residues. Germline lookup yields CDR1 SQVTM and CDR2 ANQGSEA. The DNA of the CDR3 is TGCAGCGTTGATCGACAGGGGTGGGAGACCCAGTACTTC. Protein product: CSVDRQGWETQYF.

By frequency in the sample, this clonotype is medium-sized. The V gene is TRBV3-1, the J gene TRBJ2-7; no reliable D call. Germline V CDR1 and CDR2: LGHDT, YNNKEL (reference sequence). This CDR3 region has 15 residues. The V gene lost 0 bases and the J gene lost 2 bases, with 11 bases spanning the gap. In DNA form, the CDR3 reads TGTGCCAGCAGCCAAGAGGCGTCTTTTACCTACGAGCAGTACTTC. Translated: CASSQEASFTYEQYF.

This clonotype was detected a few times. V is TRBV21-1 and J is TRBJ2-3; the DNA was not compared with TRBD1, the D call given in the table. TRBV21-1 is a pseudogene segment. This CDR3 has 19 amino acids. CDR3 region: CASSKNPGDRLDFTDTQYF. The CDR3 coding sequence is TGTGCCAGCAGCAAAAATCCGGGGGACAGGTTAGACTTCACAGATACGCAGTATTTT.

As DNA, the CDR3 is TGTGCCAGCAACCTTTGGGGCACAGATACGCAGTATTTT. It translates to CASNLWGTDTQYF. The V and J genes are TRBV7-9 and TRBJ2-3, with no clear D. This CDR3 is 13 amino acids long. Germline V gives CDR1 SEHNR, CDR2 FQNEAQ (reference sequence). V lost 7 bases, J lost 1 base, and 9 bases lay in between.

There are a few counts of this clonotype. The chain is built from TRBV7-2 and TRBJ1-6, with D unclear. This CDR3 is built from 13 residues. CDR1 SGHTA and CDR2 FQGNSA come from the germline V gene. V was pared by 2 bases and J by 8 bases, with 7 bases between. CDR3 sequence reads: CASSLKRDSPLHF. CDR3 nucleotides: TGTGCCAGCAGCTTAAAACGCGATTCACCCCTCCACTTT.

This clonotype has a count of ten or more. J is TRBJ1-4 and V is TRBV5-1; D is unclear. Germline V lookup: CDR1 SGHRS, CDR2 YFSETQ. V gave up 0 bases and J gave up 0 bases, with 6 bases separating them. The CDR3 consists of 15 residues. In DNA form, the CDR3 reads TGCGCCAGCAGCTTGGGGGGTGCAACTAATGAAAAACTGTTTTTT. It is translated as CASSLGGATNEKLFF. Complete variable domain (other parts from reference TRBV5-1 and TRBJ1-4): KAGVTQTPRYLIKTRGQQVTLSCSPISGHRSVSWYQQTPGQGLQFLFEYFSETQRNKGNFPGRFSGRQFSNSRSEMNVSTLELGDSALYLCASSLGGATNEKLFFGSGTQLSVL.

J is TRBJ1-1 and V is TRBV6-1, with D unresolved. The CDR3 contains 15 residues. Germline V gives CDR1 MNHNS, CDR2 SASEGT. Trimming shortened V by 10 bases and J by 2 bases, and 20 bases separated the two germline ends. The CDR3 protein is CATIECVGVNTEAFF. CDR3 DNA: TGTGCCACCATTGAGTGCGTTGGGGTAAACACTGAAGCTTTCTTT.

This sequence joins TRBV6-4 and TRBJ2-1; 7 bases fit TRBD1. After removal of 3 bases from V and 9 bases from J, the junction contained 5 bases not matched to a gene. CDR1 and CDR2 from the germline V gene are MRHNA and SNTAGT. CDR3 length: 13 amino acids. DNA of the CDR3: TGTGCCAGCAGTGAGATAGGGGGCGGTGAGCAGTTCTTC. As protein: CASSEIGGGEQFF.

This clonotype was picked up a small number of times. V is TRBV10-3 and J is TRBJ2-2; D gene uncertain. The CDR3 spans 14 residues. Trimming shortened V by 4 bases and J by 2 bases, and 8 bases separated the two germline ends. Germline V gives CDR1 ENHRY, CDR2 SYGVKD. CDR3 loop: CAISVVRNTGELFF. The CDR3 region has the DNA TGTGCCATCAGTGTCGTCAGAAACACCGGGGAGCTGTTTTTT.

There are many counts of this clonotype. The J gene is TRBJ2-7, the V gene TRBV3-1; tentatively, D is TRBD1 or TRBD2 (5 bases each). Germline CDR1 reads LGHDT; CDR2 reads YNNKEL (reference sequence). V lost 8 bases and J lost 7, with 21 bases in between. The CDR3 is 14 amino acids. In DNA, the CDR3 is TGTGCCAGCGGACCCCGGGGAGAGAAGGGGGAGCAGTACTTC. The encoded protein is CASGPRGEKGEQYF.

In its sample, this clonotype was seen a few times. V gene TRBV20-1 combines with J gene TRBJ1-5; D gene unclear. The length of the CDR3 is 12 residues. V was shortened by 5 bases and J by 4 bases, with 9 bases between the two germline ends. Germline CDR1 DFQATT, CDR2 SNEGSKA (reference sequence). The DNA for the CDR3 is TGCAGTGCTCCCTTATGGAATCAGCCCCAGCATTTT. Translation gives CSAPLWNQPQHF.

The chain couples TRBV28 to TRBJ2-6; D is undetermined. V gave up 4 bases and J gave up 1 base, with 11 bases separating them. Looked up from germline, CDR1 is MDHEN and CDR2 is SYDVKM. The CDR3 totals 16 residues. CDR3 DNA sequence: TGTGCCAGCAGTTCCGTCAAGGGATCTGGGGCCAACGTCCTGACTTTC. Its translation is CASSSVKGSGANVLTF.

The rearrangement links TRBV7-2 to TRBJ2-1, with D uncertain. The CDR3 loop spans 12 amino acids. CDR1 is SGHTA, CDR2 FQGNSA, per germline. Trimming stripped 3 bases from V and 12 bases from J, with 12 bases between. The CDR3 DNA sequence: TGTGCCAGCAGCTTCCCGGCGTCTCTGCAGTTCTTC. This translates into CASSFPASLQFF.

CDR3 protein: CASSEWSGANTGELFF. The CDR3 nucleotides read TGTGCCAGCAGTGAATGGTCAGGGGCGAACACCGGGGAGCTGTTTTTT. The chain carries TRBV25-1 and TRBJ2-2; perhaps TRBD1 as D (6 bases). The V end lost 1 base, the J end lost 0 bases, and 9 bases lay between the germline ends. The CDR3 is 16 amino acids. Germline loops: CDR1 MGHDK, CDR2 SYGVNS. Full variable domain (missing parts from reference TRBV25-1 and TRBJ2-2): EADIYQTPRYLVIGTGKKITLECSQTMGHDKMYWYQQDPGMELHLIHYSYGVNSTEKGDLSSESTVSRIRTEHFPLTLESARPSHTSQYLCASSEWSGANTGELFFGEGSRLTVL.

This clonotype was recorded a few times. This chain connects TRBV12-3 or TRBV12-4 to TRBJ2-7, with D possibly matching TRBD2 (6 bases). The V and J ends lost 2 bases and 9 bases respectively, with 11 bases between them. CDR3 length: 12 residues. The CDR3 is CASSLSGVVQYF. As DNA, the CDR3 is TGTGCCAGCAGTTTATCGGGAGTCGTGCAGTACTTC.

The table lists this clonotype with a few counts. The chain uses TRBV9 and TRBJ2-3; D not certain. Trimming removed 0 bases at V and 7 bases at J, with 9 bases between. The CDR3 has 13 amino acids. Germline V lookup: CDR1 SGDLS, CDR2 YYNGEE. CDR3 loop: CASSVDWANTQYF. CDR3 DNA: TGTGCCAGCAGCGTAGACTGGGCAAATACGCAGTATTTT.

This clonotype was observed a few times. The rearrangement uses TRBV7-8 and TRBJ1-3; 9 bases map to TRBD1. This CDR3 region has 19 residues. J gave up 1 base and V 5 bases, and 15 bases lay outside the gene matches. Looked up from germline, CDR1 is SGHVS and CDR2 is FQNEAQ. The CDR3 DNA reads as TGTGCCAGCAGCCTCCTGTCGGGGACAGGGTCTTTTTCTGGAAACACCATATATTTT. Amino acids: CASSLLSGTGSFSGNTIYF. The full variable domain, in which reference TRBV7-8 and TRBJ1-3 provide the parts outside the CDR3, is GAGVSQSPRYKVAKRGQDVALRCDPISGHVSLFWYQQALGQGPEFLTYFQNEAQLDKSGLPSDRFFAERPEGSVSTLKIQRTQQEDSAVYLCASSLLSGTGSFSGNTIYFGEGSWLTVV.

This clonotype turned up a few times. The chain combines TRBV20-1 with TRBJ2-1; the D gene could be TRBD1 or TRBD2 (5 bases each). The V end lost 5 bases, the J end lost 8 bases, and 16 bases lay between the germline ends. CDR3 length: 13 amino acids. Per germline, CDR1 DFQATT and CDR2 SNEGSKA (reference sequence). The CDR3 region is CSAGGTLTDEQFF. DNA of the CDR3: TGCAGTGCTGGTGGGACCCTGACGGATGAGCAGTTCTTC.

The CDR3 loop is CASSQDSDSGNTIYF. The CDR3 region has the DNA TGTGCCAGCAGCCAAGATTCGGACTCTGGAAACACCATATATTTT. The chain links TRBV4-2 to TRBJ1-3; D uncertain. The CDR3 loop spans 15 amino acids. The germline CDR1 and CDR2 sequences are LGHNA and YNFKEQ. The V and J ends lost 0 bases and 0 bases respectively, with 6 bases between them.